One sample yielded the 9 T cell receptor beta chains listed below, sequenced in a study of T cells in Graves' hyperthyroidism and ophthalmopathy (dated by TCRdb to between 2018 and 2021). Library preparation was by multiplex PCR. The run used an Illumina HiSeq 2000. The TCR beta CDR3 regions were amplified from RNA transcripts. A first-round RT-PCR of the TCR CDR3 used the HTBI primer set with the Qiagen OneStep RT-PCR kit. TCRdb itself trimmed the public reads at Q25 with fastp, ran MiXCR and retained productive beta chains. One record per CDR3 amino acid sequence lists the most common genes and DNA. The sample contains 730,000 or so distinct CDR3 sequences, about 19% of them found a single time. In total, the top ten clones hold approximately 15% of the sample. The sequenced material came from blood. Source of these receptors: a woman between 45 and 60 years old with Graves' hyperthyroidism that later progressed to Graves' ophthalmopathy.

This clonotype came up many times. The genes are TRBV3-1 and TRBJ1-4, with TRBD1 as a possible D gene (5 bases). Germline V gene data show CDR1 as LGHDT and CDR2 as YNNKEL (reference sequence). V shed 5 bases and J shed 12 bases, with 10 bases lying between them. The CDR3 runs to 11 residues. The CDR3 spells CASSSGRELFF. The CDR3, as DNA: TGTGCCAGCAGCTCAGGCAGGGAACTGTTTTTT.

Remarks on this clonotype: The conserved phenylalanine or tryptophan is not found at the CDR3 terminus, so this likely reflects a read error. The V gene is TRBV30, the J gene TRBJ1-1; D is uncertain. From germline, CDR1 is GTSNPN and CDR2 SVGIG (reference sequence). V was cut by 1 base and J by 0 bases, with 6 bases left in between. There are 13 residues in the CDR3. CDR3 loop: CAWSGAVNTEAFL. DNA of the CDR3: TGTGCCTGGAGTGGGGCGGTGAACACTGAAGCTTTCCTT.

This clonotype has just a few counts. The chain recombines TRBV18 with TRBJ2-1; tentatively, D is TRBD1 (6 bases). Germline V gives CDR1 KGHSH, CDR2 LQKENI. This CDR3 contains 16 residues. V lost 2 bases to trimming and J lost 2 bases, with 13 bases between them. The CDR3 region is CASSPKAGDTYNEQFF. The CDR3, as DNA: TGTGCCAGCTCACCAAAGGCAGGGGACACCTACAATGAGCAGTTCTTC. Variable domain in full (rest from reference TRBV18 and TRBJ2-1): NAGVMQNPRHLVRRRGQEARLRCSPMKGHSHVYWYRQLPEEGLKFMVYLQKENIIDESGMPKERFSAEFPKEGPSILRIQQVVRGDSAAYFCASSPKAGDTYNEQFFGPGTRLTVL.

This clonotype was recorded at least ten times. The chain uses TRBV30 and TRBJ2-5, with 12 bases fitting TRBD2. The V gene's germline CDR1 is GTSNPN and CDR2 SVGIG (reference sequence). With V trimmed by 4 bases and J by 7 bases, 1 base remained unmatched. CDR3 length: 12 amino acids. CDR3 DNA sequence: TGTGCCTGGACGACTAGCGGGGGGACCCAGTACTTC. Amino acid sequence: CAWTTSGGTQYF.

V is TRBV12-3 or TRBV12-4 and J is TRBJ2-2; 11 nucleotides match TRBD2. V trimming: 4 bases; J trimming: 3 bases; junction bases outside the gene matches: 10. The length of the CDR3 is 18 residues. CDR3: CASSWGKLAGAYTGELFF. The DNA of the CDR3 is TGTGCCAGCAGTTGGGGCAAACTAGCGGGGGCGTACACCGGGGAGCTGTTTTTT.

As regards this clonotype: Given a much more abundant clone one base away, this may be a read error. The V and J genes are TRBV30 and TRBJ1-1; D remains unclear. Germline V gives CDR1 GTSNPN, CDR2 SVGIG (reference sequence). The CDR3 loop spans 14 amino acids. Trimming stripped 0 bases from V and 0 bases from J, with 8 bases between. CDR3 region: CAWSVSSLNTEAFF. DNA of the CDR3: TGTGCCTGGAGTGTCAGCAGCTTGAACACTGAAGCTTTCTTT.

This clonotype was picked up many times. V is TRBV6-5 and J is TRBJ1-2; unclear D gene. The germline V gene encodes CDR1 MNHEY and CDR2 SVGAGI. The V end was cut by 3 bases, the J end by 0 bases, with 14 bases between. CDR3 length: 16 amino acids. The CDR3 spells CASSYDLSTTNYGYTF. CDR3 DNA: TGTGCCAGCAGTTATGACCTCTCGACAACTAACTATGGCTACACCTTC.

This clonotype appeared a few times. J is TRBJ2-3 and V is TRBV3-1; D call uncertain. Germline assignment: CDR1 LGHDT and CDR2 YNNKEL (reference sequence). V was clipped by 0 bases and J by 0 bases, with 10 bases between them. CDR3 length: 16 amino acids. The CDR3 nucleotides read TGTGCCAGCAGCCAAGATCTCGGGTACAGCACAGATACGCAGTATTTT. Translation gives CASSQDLGYSTDTQYF.

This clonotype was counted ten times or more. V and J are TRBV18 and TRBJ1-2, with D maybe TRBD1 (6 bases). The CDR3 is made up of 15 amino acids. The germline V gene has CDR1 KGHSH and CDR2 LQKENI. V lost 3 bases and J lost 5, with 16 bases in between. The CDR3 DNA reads TGTGCCAGCTCACCTGGACAGCGAATCAAGTATGGCTACACCTTC. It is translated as CASSPGQRIKYGYTF.